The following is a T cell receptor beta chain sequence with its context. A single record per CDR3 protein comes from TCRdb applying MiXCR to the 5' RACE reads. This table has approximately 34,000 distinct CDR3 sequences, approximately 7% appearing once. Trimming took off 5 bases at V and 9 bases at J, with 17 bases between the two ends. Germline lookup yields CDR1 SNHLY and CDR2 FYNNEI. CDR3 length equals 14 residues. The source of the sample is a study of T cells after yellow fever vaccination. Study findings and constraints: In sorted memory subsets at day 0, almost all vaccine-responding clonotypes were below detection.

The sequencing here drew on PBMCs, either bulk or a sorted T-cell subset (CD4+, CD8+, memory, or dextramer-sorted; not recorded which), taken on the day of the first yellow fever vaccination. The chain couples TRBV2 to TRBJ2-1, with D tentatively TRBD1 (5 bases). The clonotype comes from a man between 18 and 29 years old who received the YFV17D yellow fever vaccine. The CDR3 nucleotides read TGTGCCAGCAGTTTAAGCCAGGGTGAGAGTGAGCAGTTCTTC. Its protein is CASSLSQGESEQFF.